This T cell receptor beta chain is drawn from a study of T cell repertoires in cytomegalovirus infection. The wider study: Well-studied HLA-B-restricted epitopes and recently identified HLA-C-restricted epitopes of CMV were both used in the study. Based on public TCR beta signatures, there were indications of CMV infection and of a matching HLA type.

With regard to this clonotype: The antigen is not known.

The CDR3 runs 15 residues. Germline V gives CDR1 MNHEY, CDR2 SMNVEV (reference sequence). The V and J ends lost 5 bases and 4 bases, in that order; junction bases with no gene match: 6. Study results and limitations: The ex vivo response was dominated by HLA-C-restricted CMV-specific TCR beta clonotypes. CMV carriers having the relevant HLA were flagged by cumulative public TCR beta family frequency.

TCRdb re-called the reads through MiXCR, storing one row per CDR3 protein. The sample shows 700,000 to 850,000 distinct CDR3 sequences, 32% of them seen only once. The TCR comes from a human donor in good health (CMV status not recorded). Some clones in this sample may be carry-over from other donors' samples. V usage is TRBV27 and J usage is TRBJ2-2, with TRBD1 matching 8 bases. Sequenced material: cultured CD8+ T cells from PBMCs, taken from culture after CMV antigen stimulation. The chain's CDR3 is CASSPGQGATGELFF. CDR3 bases: TGTGCCAGCAGTCCTGGCCAGGGGGCCACCGGGGAGCTGTTTTTT.